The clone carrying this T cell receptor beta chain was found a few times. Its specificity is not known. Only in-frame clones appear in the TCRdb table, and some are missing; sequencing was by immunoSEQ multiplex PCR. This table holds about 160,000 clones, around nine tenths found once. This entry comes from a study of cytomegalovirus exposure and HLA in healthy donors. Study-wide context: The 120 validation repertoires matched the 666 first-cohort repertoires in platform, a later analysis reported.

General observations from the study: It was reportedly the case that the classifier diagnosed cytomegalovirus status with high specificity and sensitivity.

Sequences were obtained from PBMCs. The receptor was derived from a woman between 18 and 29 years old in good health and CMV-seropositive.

CDR3 coding DNA: TGTGCCAGCAGCGCACAGGGGACCTACGAGCAGTACTTC. Its translation is CASSAQGTYEQYF. The gene calls are TRBV9 and TRBJ2-7, with 7 nucleotides matching TRBD1. In germline, CDR1 is SGDLS, CDR2 YYNGEE. This CDR3 spans 13 amino acids. J lost 2 bases, V lost 3 bases, and 2 bases had no gene match.